These 15 T cell receptor beta chains were sequenced from one sample in a study of cytomegalovirus exposure and HLA in healthy donors. PCR used 60 Vbeta primers and 13 Jbeta primers. Only in-frame clones appear in the TCRdb table, and some are missing; sequencing was by immunoSEQ multiplex PCR. The sample shows fewer than 200,000 clones, 83% of them seen only once. The sequencing input was PBMCs. The receptors shown here come from a man aged 35 to 55 in good health and CMV-seropositive.

J is TRBJ2-1 and V is TRBV27; 7 bases are shared with TRBD2. Looked up from germline, CDR1 is MNHEY and CDR2 is SMNVEV (reference sequence). This CDR3 has 17 amino acids. V was clipped by 3 bases and J by 5 bases; unmatched bases: 13. In nucleotides, the CDR3 is TGTGCCAGCAGTTTTTCCCCTCCCGGGAGGAGCAACAATGAGCAGTTCTTC. As protein: CASSFSPPGRSNNEQFF.

The chain has TRBV9 and TRBJ1-2; D might be TRBD1 (6 bases). This CDR3 is 15 amino acids long. CDR1 and CDR2 from the germline V gene are SGDLS and YYNGEE. Deletions cut 0 bases from V and 7 bases from J, with 16 bases between. CDR3 loop: CASSVADRNRAGYTF. The CDR3 bases are TGTGCCAGCAGCGTAGCTGATAGGAACAGGGCTGGCTACACCTTC.

The V call is TRBV5-1, the J call TRBJ2-1; 7 bases agree with TRBD2. This CDR3 is built from 16 residues. Germline lookup yields CDR1 SGHRS and CDR2 YFSETQ. V shed 3 bases, J shed 7 bases, and the junction held 13 bases outside the gene matches. In nucleotides, the CDR3 is TGCGCCAGCAGCTCGGACCCCGCGGGAGTGGGAAATGAGCAGTTCTTC. Translation: CASSSDPAGVGNEQFF. The full variable domain, in which reference TRBV5-1 and TRBJ2-1 provide the parts outside the CDR3, is KAGVTQTPRYLIKTRGQQVTLSCSPISGHRSVSWYQQTPGQGLQFLFEYFSETQRNKGNFPGRFSGRQFSNSRSEMNVSTLELGDSALYLCASSSDPAGVGNEQFFGPGTRLTVL.

The chain combines TRBV6-5 with TRBJ2-7; the match to TRBD1 covers 10 bases. V shed 2 bases and J 1 base; nucleotides not matched to a gene: 5. CDR1 is MNHEY, CDR2 SVGAGI, per germline. There are 16 residues in the CDR3. DNA for the CDR3: TGTGCCAGCAGTTACACGACAGGGGGCATTTCCTACGAGCAGTACTTC. Protein: CASSYTTGGISYEQYF.

The chain couples TRBV30 to TRBJ2-3, with 8 bases aligning to TRBD2. The germline CDR1 and CDR2 sequences are GTSNPN and SVGIG (reference sequence). The CDR3 sequence is 13 residues long. The J segment lost 4 bases and the V segment lost 4 bases, leaving 4 bases of the junction unmatched. This CDR3 is CAWKAGVSDTQYF. CDR3 DNA sequence: TGTGCCTGGAAAGCGGGAGTATCAGATACGCAGTATTTT.

V gene TRBV19 combines with J gene TRBJ2-1, with 9 bases aligning to TRBD2. CDR3 length: 15 amino acids. The trim removed 6 bases at V and 2 bases at J, leaving 5 bases unmatched. Germline V gene sequence: CDR1 LNHDA, CDR2 SQIVND (reference sequence). CDR3 in amino acids: CASRPLAGTYNEQFF. CDR3 DNA sequence: TGTGCCAGTAGACCTCTAGCGGGAACCTACAATGAGCAGTTCTTC.

This clone was picked up one time. The chain recombines TRBV2 with TRBJ1-5; D is uncertain. Deletions cut 2 bases from V and 0 bases from J, with 2 bases between. Germline V CDR1 and CDR2: SNHLY, FYNNEI. The CDR3 loop spans 13 amino acids. The CDR3 bases are TGTGCCAGCAGTGAACATAGCAATCAGCCCCAGCATTTT. Residues: CASSEHSNQPQHF.

This chain joins TRBV27 and TRBJ2-7; tentatively, D is TRBD2 (5 bases). This CDR3 contains 13 residues. The V end was cut by 5 bases, the J end by 2 bases, with 10 bases between. Germline CDR1 is MNHEY and CDR2 is SMNVEV (reference sequence). In nucleotides, the CDR3 is TGTGCCAGCAGTCCAGGACTCCCCTACGAGCAGTACTTC. It codes for CASSPGLPYEQYF.

The J gene is TRBJ1-2, the V gene TRBV5-4; D uncertain. Germline V gene sequence: CDR1 SGHNT, CDR2 YYREEE (reference sequence). The V and J ends lost 0 bases and 7 bases respectively, with 7 bases between them. The CDR3 extends over 12 amino acids. The CDR3 protein is CASSLDSFGYTF. The CDR3 DNA is TGTGCCAGCAGCTTGGACAGTTTTGGCTACACCTTC.

This rearrangement joins TRBV5-8 to TRBJ2-7; 10 bases fit TRBD1. The CDR3 runs 14 residues. V lost 4 bases, J lost 2 bases, and 3 bases stayed unmatched. CDR1 and CDR2 (germline): SGHTS, YDEGEE. CDR3: CASSRTGGPYEQYF. The DNA of the CDR3 is TGTGCCAGCAGCCGGACAGGGGGGCCCTACGAGCAGTACTTC.

The J gene is TRBJ1-3, the V gene TRBV19; D gene uncertain. Germline CDR1 LNHDA, CDR2 SQIVND (reference sequence). CDR3 length equals 13 residues. V lost 3 bases, J lost 9 bases, and 12 bases lay in between. The CDR3 is CASSIDIGGTIYF. The CDR3 DNA sequence: TGTGCCAGTAGTATTGACATTGGAGGCACCATATATTTT.

This chain joins TRBV6-1 and TRBJ1-1, with TRBD1 as a possible D gene (6 bases). Looked up from germline, CDR1 is MNHNS and CDR2 is SASEGT. V lost 4 bases to trimming and J lost 1 base, with 13 bases between them. The CDR3 spans 15 residues. CDR3: CASSGYGQPNTEAFF. The DNA of the CDR3 is TGTGCCAGCAGTGGATACGGACAGCCGAACACTGAAGCTTTCTTT.

The rearrangement uses TRBV19 and TRBJ1-1; perhaps TRBD1 as D (5 bases). CDR1 LNHDA and CDR2 SQIVND come from the germline V gene (reference sequence). V shed 3 bases and J shed 2 bases, with 13 bases lying between them. The CDR3 totals 15 residues. The CDR3 protein is CASSIWQGTNTEAFF. The CDR3 DNA reads as TGTGCCAGTAGTATTTGGCAGGGAACCAACACTGAAGCTTTCTTT.

The V gene is TRBV7-9, the J gene TRBJ2-7; D perhaps matches TRBD1 (6 bases). The CDR3 contains 14 residues. Per germline, CDR1 SEHNR and CDR2 FQNEAQ (reference sequence). V lost 5 bases, J lost 2 bases, and 13 bases lay in between. CDR3 amino acids: CASSQTGHPYEQYF. The CDR3 DNA reads as TGTGCCAGCAGCCAGACAGGTCACCCCTACGAGCAGTACTTC.

The rearrangement joins TRBV6-5 to TRBJ1-2, with D unresolved. V was pared by 6 bases and J by 8 bases, with 16 bases between. Germline V gene data show CDR1 as MNHEY and CDR2 as SVGAGI. The CDR3 contains 13 residues. CDR3: CASSPPGGKGYTF. DNA of the CDR3: TGTGCCAGCAGCCCCCCGGGAGGGAAAGGCTACACCTTC.